This TCR beta chain derives from a study of shared clonotypes between healthy human individuals. Findings and limits, study-wide: Naive CD4 clonotype sharing across several donors was about 5%. What limited the represented genetic and exposure-history diversity was the small number of donors.

Between the trimmed V and J ends, which lost 4 bases and 4 bases, there was a span of 10 bases. This CDR3 comprises 13 residues. Germline assignment: CDR1 MGHRA and CDR2 YSYEKL. This clone was counted between two and nine times. The antigen is undetermined. Every immunoSEQ plate was one replicate of a subset's evenly spread DNA. Per the study methods: Sequence data from immunoSEQ were junction-only and lacked quality scores; consequently, filtering differed. Repertoires were generated with immunoSEQ multiplex PCR, while TCRdb's copy carries only in-frame clones and drops some. V and J calls and clone size are given by that table; D and trimming were obtained from the DNA. Here the sample spans some 1,100,000 clones, 78% being singletons.

The receptor's source is a man between 18 and 35 years old in good health. Some clones in this sample may be carry-over from other donors' samples. What was sequenced was memory CD4+ T cells from PBMCs. The subset is: CD45RA-negative fraction. V is TRBV4-1 and J is TRBJ1-1; D is uncertain. CDR3 loop: CASSLFGGTEAFF. Here the CDR3 DNA reads TGCGCCAGCAGCCTTTTCGGAGGCACTGAAGCTTTCTTT.